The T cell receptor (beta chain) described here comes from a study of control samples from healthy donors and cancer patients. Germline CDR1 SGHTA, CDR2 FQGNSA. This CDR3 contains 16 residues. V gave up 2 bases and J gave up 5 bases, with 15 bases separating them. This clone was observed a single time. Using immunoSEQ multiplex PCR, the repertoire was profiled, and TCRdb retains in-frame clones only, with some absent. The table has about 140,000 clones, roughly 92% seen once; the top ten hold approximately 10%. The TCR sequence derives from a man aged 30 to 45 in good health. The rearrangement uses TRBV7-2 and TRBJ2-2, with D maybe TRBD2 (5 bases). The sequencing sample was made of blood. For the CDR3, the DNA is TGTGCCAGCAGCTTAATGAGTCTAGCTGGAACCGGGGAGCTGTTTTTT. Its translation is CASSLMSLAGTGELFF.